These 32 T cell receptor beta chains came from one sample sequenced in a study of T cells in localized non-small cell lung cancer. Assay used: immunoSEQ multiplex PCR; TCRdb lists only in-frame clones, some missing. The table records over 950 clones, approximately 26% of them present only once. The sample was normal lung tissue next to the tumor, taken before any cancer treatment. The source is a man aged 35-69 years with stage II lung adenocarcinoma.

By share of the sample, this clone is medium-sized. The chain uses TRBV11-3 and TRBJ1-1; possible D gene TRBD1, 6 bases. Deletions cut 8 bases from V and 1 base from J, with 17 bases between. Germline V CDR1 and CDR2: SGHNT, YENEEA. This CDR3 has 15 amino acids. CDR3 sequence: CASETGQLGNTEAFF. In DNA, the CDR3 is TGTGCCAGCGAAACAGGACAGTTGGGGAACACTGAAGCTTTCTTT.

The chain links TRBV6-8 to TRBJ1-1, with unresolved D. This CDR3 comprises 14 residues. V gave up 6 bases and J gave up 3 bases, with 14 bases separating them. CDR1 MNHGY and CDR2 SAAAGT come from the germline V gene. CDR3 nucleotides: TGTGCCAGCAGCGCGCAAGGTGAGGACACTGAAGCTTTCTTT. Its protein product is CASSAQGEDTEAFF.

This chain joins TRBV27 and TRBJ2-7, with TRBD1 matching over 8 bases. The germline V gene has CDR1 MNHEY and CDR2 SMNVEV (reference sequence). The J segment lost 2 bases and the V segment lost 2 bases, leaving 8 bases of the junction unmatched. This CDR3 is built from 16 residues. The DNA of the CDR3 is TGTGCCAGCAGTTTAATTAGGGGGACAGGTACCTACGAGCAGTACTTC. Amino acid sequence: CASSLIRGTGTYEQYF.

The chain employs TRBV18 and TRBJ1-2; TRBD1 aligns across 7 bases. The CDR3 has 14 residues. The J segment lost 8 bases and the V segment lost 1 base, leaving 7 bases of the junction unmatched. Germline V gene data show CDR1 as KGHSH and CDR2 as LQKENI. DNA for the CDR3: TGTGCCAGCTCACCACAGGACAGGTTCTCGGGCTACACCTTC. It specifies CASSPQDRFSGYTF.

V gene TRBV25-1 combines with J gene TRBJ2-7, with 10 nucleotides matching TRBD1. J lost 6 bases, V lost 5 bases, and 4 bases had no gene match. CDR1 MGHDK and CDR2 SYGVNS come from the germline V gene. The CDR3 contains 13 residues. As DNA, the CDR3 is TGTGCCAGCAGTTGGGACAGGGGTTTCGAGCAGTACTTC. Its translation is CASSWDRGFEQYF.

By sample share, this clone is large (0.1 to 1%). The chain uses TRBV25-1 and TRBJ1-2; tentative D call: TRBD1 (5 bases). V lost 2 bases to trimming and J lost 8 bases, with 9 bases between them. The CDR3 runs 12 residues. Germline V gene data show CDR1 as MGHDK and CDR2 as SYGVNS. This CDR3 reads CASSEGGGGYTF. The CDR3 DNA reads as TGTGCCAGCAGTGAAGGGGGAGGAGGCTACACCTTC.

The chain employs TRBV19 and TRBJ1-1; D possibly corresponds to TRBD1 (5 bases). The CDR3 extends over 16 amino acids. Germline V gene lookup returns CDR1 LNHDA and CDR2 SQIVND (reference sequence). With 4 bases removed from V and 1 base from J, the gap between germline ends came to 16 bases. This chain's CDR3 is CASSTSEGIPNTEAFF. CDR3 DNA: TGTGCCAGTAGTACCTCCGAGGGGATTCCGAACACTGAAGCTTTCTTT.

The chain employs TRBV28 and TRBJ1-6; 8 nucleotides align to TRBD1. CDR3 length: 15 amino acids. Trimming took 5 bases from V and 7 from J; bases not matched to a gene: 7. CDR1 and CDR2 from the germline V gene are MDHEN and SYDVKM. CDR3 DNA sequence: TGTGCCAGCAGTCCTACACAGGGGGTCAATTCACCCCTCCACTTT. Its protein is CASSPTQGVNSPLHF.

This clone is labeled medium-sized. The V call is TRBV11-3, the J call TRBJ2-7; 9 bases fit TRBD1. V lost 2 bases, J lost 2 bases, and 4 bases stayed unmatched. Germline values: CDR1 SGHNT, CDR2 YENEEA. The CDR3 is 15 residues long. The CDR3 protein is CASSLYRGPTYEQYF. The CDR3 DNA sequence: TGTGCCAGCAGCTTATACAGGGGGCCAACCTACGAGCAGTACTTC.

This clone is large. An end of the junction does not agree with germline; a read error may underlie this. The CDR3 sequence is CASSLGQGNYEQYF. The CDR3 coding sequence is TGTGCTAGCAGCTTGGGACAGGGCAACTACGAGCAGTACTTC. The chain combines TRBV11-3 with TRBJ2-7; TRBD1 agrees at 9 bases. CDR1 and CDR2 (germline): SGHNT, YENEEA. The CDR3 spans 14 residues.

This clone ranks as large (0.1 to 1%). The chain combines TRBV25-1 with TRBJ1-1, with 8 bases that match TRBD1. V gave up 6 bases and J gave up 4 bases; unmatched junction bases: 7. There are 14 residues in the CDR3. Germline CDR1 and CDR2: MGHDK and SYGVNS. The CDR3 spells CASSDTTGGTEAFF. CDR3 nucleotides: TGTGCCAGCAGCGACACAACAGGGGGCACTGAAGCTTTCTTT. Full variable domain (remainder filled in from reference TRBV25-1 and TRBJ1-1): EADIYQTPRYLVIGTGKKITLECSQTMGHDKMYWYQQDPGMELHLIHYSYGVNSTEKGDLSSESTVSRIRTEHFPLTLESARPSHTSQYLCASSDTTGGTEAFFGQGTRLTVV.

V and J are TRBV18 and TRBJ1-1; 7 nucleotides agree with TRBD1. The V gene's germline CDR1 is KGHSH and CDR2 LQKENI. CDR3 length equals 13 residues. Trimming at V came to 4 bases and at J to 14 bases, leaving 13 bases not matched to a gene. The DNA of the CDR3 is TGTGCCAGCTCACGTGGAGACAGGGCCGGACCCTTCTTT. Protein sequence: CASSRGDRAGPFF.

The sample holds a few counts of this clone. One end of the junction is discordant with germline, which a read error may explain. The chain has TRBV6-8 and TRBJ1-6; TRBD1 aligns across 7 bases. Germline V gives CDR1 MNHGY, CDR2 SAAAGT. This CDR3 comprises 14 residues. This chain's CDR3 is CASRSRDSNSPLYF. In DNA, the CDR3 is TGTGCCAGCAGGTCGCGGGACAGTAATTCACCCCTTTACTTT.

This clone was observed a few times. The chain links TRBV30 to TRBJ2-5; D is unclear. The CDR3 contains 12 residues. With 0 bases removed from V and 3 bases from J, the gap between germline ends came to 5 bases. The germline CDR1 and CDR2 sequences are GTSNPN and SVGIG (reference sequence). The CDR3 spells CAWSVTEETQYF. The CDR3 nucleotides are TGTGCCTGGAGTGTAACAGAAGAGACCCAGTACTTC.

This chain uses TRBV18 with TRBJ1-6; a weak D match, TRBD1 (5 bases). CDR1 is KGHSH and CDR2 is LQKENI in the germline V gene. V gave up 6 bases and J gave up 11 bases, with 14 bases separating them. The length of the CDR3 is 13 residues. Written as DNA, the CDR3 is TGTGCCAGCTCCGCGTTGGGGGTTGCACCCCTCCACTTT. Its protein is CASSALGVAPLHF.

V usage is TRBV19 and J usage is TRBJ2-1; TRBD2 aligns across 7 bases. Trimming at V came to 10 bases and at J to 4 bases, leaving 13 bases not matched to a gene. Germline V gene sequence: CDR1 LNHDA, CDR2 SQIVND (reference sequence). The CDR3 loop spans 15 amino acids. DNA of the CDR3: TGTGCCAATGTCCCGGATGGGGGGGGTTACAATGAGCAGTTCTTC. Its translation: CANVPDGGGYNEQFF.

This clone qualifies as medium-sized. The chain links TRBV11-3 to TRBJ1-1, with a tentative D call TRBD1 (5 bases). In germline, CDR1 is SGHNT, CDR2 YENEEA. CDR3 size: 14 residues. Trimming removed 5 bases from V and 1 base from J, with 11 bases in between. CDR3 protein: CASSPGTTNTEAFF. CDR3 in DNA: TGTGCCAGCAGCCCTGGGACTACGAACACTGAAGCTTTCTTT.

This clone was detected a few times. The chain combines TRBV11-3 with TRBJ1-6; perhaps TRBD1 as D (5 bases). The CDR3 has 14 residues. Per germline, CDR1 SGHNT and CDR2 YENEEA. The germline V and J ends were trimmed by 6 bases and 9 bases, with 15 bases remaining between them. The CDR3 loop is CASRQGGARSPLHF. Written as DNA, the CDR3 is TGTGCCAGCAGGCAGGGAGGGGCTCGTTCACCCCTCCACTTT.

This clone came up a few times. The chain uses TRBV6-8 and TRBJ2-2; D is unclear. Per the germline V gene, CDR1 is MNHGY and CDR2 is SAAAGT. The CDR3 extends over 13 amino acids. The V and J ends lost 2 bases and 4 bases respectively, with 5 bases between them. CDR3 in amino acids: CASSYEFTGELFF. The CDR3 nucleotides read TGTGCCAGCAGTTACGAATTCACCGGGGAGCTGTTTTTT.

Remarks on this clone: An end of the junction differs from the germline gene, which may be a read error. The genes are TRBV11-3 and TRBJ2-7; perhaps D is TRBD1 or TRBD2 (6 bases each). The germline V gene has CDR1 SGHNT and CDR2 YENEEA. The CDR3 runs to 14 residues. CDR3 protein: CANSLEGGGREQYF. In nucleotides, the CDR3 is TGTGCCAACAGCTTAGAAGGAGGGGGGCGCGAGCAGTACTTC.

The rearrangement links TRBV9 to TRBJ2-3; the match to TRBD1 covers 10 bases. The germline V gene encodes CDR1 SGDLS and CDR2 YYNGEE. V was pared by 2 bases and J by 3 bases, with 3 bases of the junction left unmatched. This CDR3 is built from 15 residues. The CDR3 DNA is TGTGCCAGCAGCGTCGACAGGGGGCGAACAGATACGCAGTATTTT. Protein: CASSVDRGRTDTQYF.

The CDR3 protein is CATSRDKGGLYEQYF. In DNA form, the CDR3 reads TGTGCCACCAGCAGAGATAAGGGGGGACTCTACGAGCAGTACTTC. This chain connects TRBV15 to TRBJ2-7, with D perhaps TRBD1 or TRBD2 (6 bases each). Trimming removed 0 bases from V and 3 bases from J, with 12 bases in between. Germline V gene lookup returns CDR1 LNHNV and CDR2 YYDKDF (reference sequence). The CDR3 has 15 amino acids.

The CDR3 DNA follows: TGTGCCACCAGCAGAGATGTGTGGGTCAGCTTAAACACTGAAGCTTTCTTT. Protein: CATSRDVWVSLNTEAFF. The chain is built from TRBV15 and TRBJ1-1; D call uncertain. The germline CDR1 and CDR2 sequences are LNHNV and YYDKDF (reference sequence). V lost 0 bases to trimming and J lost 2 bases, with 16 bases between them. This CDR3 region has 17 residues.

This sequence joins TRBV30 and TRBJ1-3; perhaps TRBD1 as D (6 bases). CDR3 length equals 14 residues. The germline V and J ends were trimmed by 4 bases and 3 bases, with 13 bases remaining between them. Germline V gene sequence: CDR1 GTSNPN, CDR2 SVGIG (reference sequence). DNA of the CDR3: TGTGCCTGGACTCAAGGGGGGGATGGAAACACCATATATTTT. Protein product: CAWTQGGDGNTIYF.

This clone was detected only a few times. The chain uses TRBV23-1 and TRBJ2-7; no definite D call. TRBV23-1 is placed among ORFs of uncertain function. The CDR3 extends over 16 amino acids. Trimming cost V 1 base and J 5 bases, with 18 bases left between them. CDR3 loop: CASSQWLRDGGDEQYF. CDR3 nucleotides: TGCGCCAGCAGTCAATGGCTTAGGGATGGCGGCGACGAGCAGTACTTC.

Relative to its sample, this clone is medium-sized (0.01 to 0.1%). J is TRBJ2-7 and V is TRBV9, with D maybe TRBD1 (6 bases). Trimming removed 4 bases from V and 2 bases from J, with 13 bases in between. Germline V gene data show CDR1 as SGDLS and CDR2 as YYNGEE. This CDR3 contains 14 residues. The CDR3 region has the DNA TGTGCCAGCAGCCCCCTAGGACAGACCTACGAGCAGTACTTC. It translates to CASSPLGQTYEQYF.

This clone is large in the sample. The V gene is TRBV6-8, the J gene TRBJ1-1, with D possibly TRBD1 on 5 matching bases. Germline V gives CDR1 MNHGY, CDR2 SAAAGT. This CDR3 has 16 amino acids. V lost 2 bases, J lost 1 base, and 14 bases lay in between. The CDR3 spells CASSYRPGLKNTEAFF. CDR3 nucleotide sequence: TGTGCCAGCAGTTACAGGCCAGGGTTGAAGAACACTGAAGCTTTCTTT.

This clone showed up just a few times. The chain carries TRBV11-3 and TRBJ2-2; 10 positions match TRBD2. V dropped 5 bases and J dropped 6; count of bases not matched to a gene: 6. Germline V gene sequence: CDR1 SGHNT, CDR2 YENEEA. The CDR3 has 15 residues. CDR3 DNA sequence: TGTGCCAGCAGCCCGGGACTAGCGTGGTCCGGGGAGCTGTTTTTT. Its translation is CASSPGLAWSGELFF.

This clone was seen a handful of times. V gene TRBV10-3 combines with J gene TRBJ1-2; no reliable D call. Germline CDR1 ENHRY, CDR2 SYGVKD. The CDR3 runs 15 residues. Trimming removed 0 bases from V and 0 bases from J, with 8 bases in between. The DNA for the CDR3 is TGTGCCATCAGTGAGTCGAGGTTAGCTAACTATGGCTACACCTTC. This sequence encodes CAISESRLANYGYTF.

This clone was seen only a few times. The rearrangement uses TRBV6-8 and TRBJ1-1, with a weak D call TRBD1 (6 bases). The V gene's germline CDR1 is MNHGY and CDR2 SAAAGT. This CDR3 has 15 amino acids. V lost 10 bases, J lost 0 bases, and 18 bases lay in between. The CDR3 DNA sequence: TGTGCCACCTCCCGTGGGGGGGACATGAACACTGAAGCTTTCTTT. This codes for CATSRGGDMNTEAFF.

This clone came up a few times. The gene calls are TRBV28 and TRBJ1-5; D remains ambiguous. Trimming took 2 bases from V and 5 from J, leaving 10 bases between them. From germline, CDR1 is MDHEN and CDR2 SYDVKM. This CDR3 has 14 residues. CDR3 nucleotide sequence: TGTGCCAGCAGTTTAAGGCAGAATGATCAGCCCCAGCATTTT. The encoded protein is CASSLRQNDQPQHF.

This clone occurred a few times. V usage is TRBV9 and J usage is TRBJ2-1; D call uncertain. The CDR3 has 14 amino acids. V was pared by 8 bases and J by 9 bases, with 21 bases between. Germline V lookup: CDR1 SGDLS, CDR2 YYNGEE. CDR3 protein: CASYGSIAYSEQFF. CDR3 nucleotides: TGTGCCAGTTACGGATCGATTGCCTATAGTGAGCAGTTCTTC.